The clone carrying this T cell receptor beta chain was found many times. These data originate in a study of read filtering for tumor transcriptome and immune sequencing. Study information: After DNase treatment, RNA was made into whole-transcriptome libraries. RNA-seq yielded only about 75 to 1,400 TCR reads, IR-seq about 4.05 to 10.27 million.

From roughly 390 ng of RNA, a library with molecular barcoded alpha/delta and beta/gamma adaptors was made. TCRdb redid the calling of the reads with MiXCR, one entry per CDR3 protein. The table has 100,000 to 150,000 distinct CDR3 sequences, over 10% seen once. CDR3 length equals 14 residues. Trimming removed 0 bases at V and 3 bases at J, with 12 bases between. Germline V gene sequence: CDR1 SQVTM, CDR2 ANQGSEA. Sequencing used a population of CD138-negative cells sorted from bone marrow. The chain combines TRBV29-1 with TRBJ2-7; tentative D call: TRBD1 (6 bases). The sequence derives from a donor at least 40 years old with multiple myeloma. The CDR3 is CSVEEDSADYEQYF. The CDR3 DNA follows: TGCAGCGTTGAAGAGGACAGCGCCGACTACGAGCAGTACTTC.